Presented here are 9 T cell receptor beta chains from one specimen sequenced in a study of technical replicates of blood from a handful of donors. Produced via immunoSEQ multiplex PCR; TCRdb's table is partial and in-frame only. The data contain over 70,000 clones, roughly 96% of them singletons. Sequenced material: T cells isolated from PBMCs. The receptors come from a human donor in good health.

The chain recombines TRBV5-1 with TRBJ2-1, with TRBD1 identical over 7 bases. The CDR3 runs 15 residues. The germline V gene has CDR1 SGHRS and CDR2 YFSETQ. The J segment lost 2 bases and the V segment lost 0 bases, leaving 2 bases of the junction unmatched. This CDR3 is CASSLDRGPYNEQFF. DNA for the CDR3: TGCGCCAGCAGCTTGGACAGGGGCCCCTACAATGAGCAGTTCTTC.

V is TRBV6-1 and J is TRBJ1-2; D is possibly TRBD1 (5 bases). Germline values: CDR1 MNHNS, CDR2 SASEGT. V was pared by 3 bases and J by 7 bases, with 21 bases between. This CDR3 is 16 amino acids long. The CDR3 bases are TGTGCCAGCAGTGATCGGGTTGCGGGGGGATCTGCTGGCTACACCTTC. Protein product: CASSDRVAGGSAGYTF.

This chain joins TRBV19 and TRBJ2-5; 13 nucleotides agree with TRBD2. Germline V lookup: CDR1 LNHDA, CDR2 SQIVND (reference sequence). CDR3 length: 20 residues. J was trimmed by 3 bases and V by 3 bases; bases with no gene match: 16. CDR3: CASSIGSFGLAGVDKETQYF. The CDR3 region has the DNA TGTGCCAGTAGTATTGGTTCGTTCGGACTAGCGGGAGTCGACAAAGAGACCCAGTACTTC.

The chain employs TRBV10-3 and TRBJ2-3; a possible D gene is TRBD2 (6 bases). The germline gives CDR1 ENHRY, CDR2 SYGVKD. V lost 5 bases and J 2 bases, leaving 17 bases between the germline ends. The length of the CDR3 is 16 residues. The CDR3 spells CAISRRGGVDTDTQYF. The DNA of the CDR3 is TGTGCCATCAGTAGAAGGGGCGGGGTAGACACAGATACGCAGTATTTT.

The J gene is TRBJ2-3, the V gene TRBV6-1; D unclear. The CDR3 sequence is 15 residues long. Germline V CDR1 and CDR2: MNHNS, SASEGT. Trimming cost V 4 bases and J 0 bases, with 11 bases left between them. The DNA of the CDR3 is TGTGCCAGCAGTGCAGCCCCTACTAGCACAGATACGCAGTATTTT. This codes for CASSAAPTSTDTQYF.

This chain joins TRBV10-3 and TRBJ2-3; the D gene is possibly TRBD1 (5 bases). Germline CDR1 and CDR2: ENHRY and SYGVKD. V was pared by 0 bases and J by 1 base, with 5 bases between. This CDR3 is 14 amino acids long. CDR3 in amino acids: CAISESTGTDTQYF. In nucleotides, the CDR3 is TGTGCCATCAGTGAGTCGACAGGCACAGATACGCAGTATTTT.

The chain combines TRBV9 with TRBJ1-2, with D hard to call. Germline lookup yields CDR1 SGDLS and CDR2 YYNGEE. The V end lost 4 bases, the J end lost 4 bases, and 11 bases lay between the germline ends. There are 13 residues in the CDR3. CDR3 region: CASSKGGIYGYTF. The CDR3 DNA follows: TGTGCCAGCAGCAAAGGCGGTATCTATGGCTACACCTTC.

This chain joins TRBV7-9 and TRBJ1-1; the D gene is possibly TRBD1 (5 bases). Germline V CDR1 and CDR2: SEHNR, FQNEAQ (reference sequence). Trimming left V 3 bases short and J 6 bases short, with 11 bases between. This CDR3 comprises 13 residues. The CDR3 region has the DNA TGTGCCAGCAGCTTTGGGGGGATCTCTGAAGCTTTCTTT. Protein sequence: CASSFGGISEAFF.

The CDR3 loop is CASSLLQAGEVVGELFF. The CDR3 coding sequence is TGCGCCAGCAGCTTGCTCCAGGCAGGGGAAGTAGTCGGGGAGCTGTTTTTT. The rearrangement joins TRBV5-1 to TRBJ2-2, with a possible D match to TRBD1 (6 bases). The V end lost 1 base, the J end lost 7 bases, and 20 bases lay between the germline ends. Germline loops: CDR1 SGHRS, CDR2 YFSETQ. CDR3 length: 17 residues.